These T cell receptor beta chains were read from a single sample in a study of T cells in localized non-small cell lung cancer. TCRdb keeps only in-frame clones here, not all; method: immunoSEQ multiplex PCR. The sample consists of 45,000 to 50,000 clones, 85% to 90% of them appearing once. This sample comprised PBMCs, obtained before any cancer treatment. The receptors shown here come from a man aged 40 to 70 with stage II lung adenocarcinoma. Each CDR3 is given with its conserved first and last residue. D genes are given only for firm matches. Clone size is given for some rows only: seen once, a few or many times, or a class if the clone is expanded.

CDR3 protein: CASSQDLGVVETQYF
CDR3 DNA: TGCGCCAGCAGCCAAGATTTGGGGGTGGTGGAGACCCAGTACTTC
V gene: TRBV4-1
clone size: NA
D gene: NA
J gene: TRBJ2-5

CDR3 protein: CASSIGSGRTEAFF
CDR3 DNA: TGTGCCAGTAGTATAGGGTCGGGGAGGACTGAAGCTTTCTTT
V gene: TRBV19
clone size: NA
D gene: NA
J gene: TRBJ1-1

CDR3 protein: CASSSSASGYNEQFF
CDR3 DNA: TGTGCCAGCAGTTCGTCTGCTAGCGGTTACAATGAGCAGTTCTTC
V gene: TRBV27
clone size: NA
D gene: TRBD2
J gene: TRBJ2-1

CDR3 protein: CSVEGEAGTGTDTQYF
CDR3 DNA: TGCAGCGTTGAAGGAGAGGCGGGGACTGGCACAGATACGCAGTATTTT
V gene: TRBV29-1
clone size: NA
D gene: NA
J gene: TRBJ2-3

CDR3 protein: CASSQTGGSGNTIYF
CDR3 DNA: TGCGCCAGCAGCCAAACAGGGGGCTCTGGAAACACCATATATTTT
V gene: TRBV5-1
clone size: once
D gene: TRBD1
J gene: TRBJ1-3

CDR3 protein: CASTTDRGGTEAFF
CDR3 DNA: TGTGCCAGCACCACGGACAGGGGAGGCACTGAAGCTTTCTTT
V gene: TRBV2
clone size: NA
D gene: TRBD1
J gene: TRBJ1-1

CDR3 protein: CASSQDRNEQYF
CDR3 DNA: TGTGCCAGCAGCCAAGATCGGAACGAGCAGTACTTC
V gene: TRBV4-2
clone size: NA
D gene: NA
J gene: TRBJ2-7

CDR3 protein: CSVSSTGADNEKLFF
CDR3 DNA: TGCAGCGTGAGTTCGACAGGGGCCGATAATGAAAAACTGTTTTTT
V gene: TRBV29-1
clone size: NA
D gene: TRBD1
J gene: TRBJ1-4

CDR3 protein: CAIRFTGEGEAFF
CDR3 DNA: TGTGCCATCAGATTCACAGGGGAAGGTGAAGCTTTCTTT
V gene: TRBV10-3
clone size: NA
D gene: TRBD1
J gene: TRBJ1-1

CDR3 protein: CASSPGRQETQYF
CDR3 DNA: TGTGCCAGTAGTCCGGGACGGCAAGAGACCCAGTACTTC
V gene: TRBV19
clone size: NA
D gene: NA
J gene: TRBJ2-5

CDR3 protein: CASSLVKDNEQFF
CDR3 DNA: TGTGCCAGCAGCTTAGTGAAGGACAATGAGCAGTTCTTC
V gene: TRBV7-2
clone size: NA
D gene: NA
J gene: TRBJ2-1

CDR3 protein: CASSLGGTSEQYF
CDR3 DNA: TGTGCCAGCAGTTTAGGGGGGACCTCCGAGCAGTACTTC
V gene: TRBV27
clone size: NA
D gene: NA
J gene: TRBJ2-7

CDR3 protein: CASSERRGEAFF
CDR3 DNA: TGTGCCAGCAGTGAACGGCGGGGTGAAGCTTTCTTT
V gene: TRBV6-1
clone size: once
D gene: NA
J gene: TRBJ1-1

CDR3 protein: CASSLEGTDTQYF
CDR3 DNA: TGTGCCAGCAGCTTAGAGGGCACAGATACGCAGTATTTT
V gene: TRBV7-2
clone size: NA
D gene: NA
J gene: TRBJ2-3

CDR3 protein: CASSFGTGTGYTF
CDR3 DNA: TGTGCCAGCAGCTTTGGGACAGGGACCGGCTACACCTTC
V gene: TRBV5-6
clone size: NA
D gene: TRBD1
J gene: TRBJ1-2

CDR3 protein: CASSPPNWGTEAFF
CDR3 DNA: TGTGCCAGCTCACCCCCAAACTGGGGAACTGAAGCTTTCTTT
V gene: TRBV18
clone size: NA
D gene: NA
J gene: TRBJ1-1

CDR3 protein: CASSPTLDGTSYEQYF
CDR3 DNA: TGCGCCAGCAGCCCCACCCTCGACGGGACCTCCTACGAGCAGTACTTC
V gene: TRBV5-1
clone size: NA
D gene: NA
J gene: TRBJ2-7

CDR3 protein: CASAQLPRDTQYF
CDR3 DNA: TGTGCCAGCGCCCAACTCCCGCGAGATACGCAGTATTTT
V gene: TRBV27
clone size: NA
D gene: NA
J gene: TRBJ2-3

CDR3 protein: CASKSGMLTGELFF
CDR3 DNA: TGCGCCAGCAAATCAGGGATGTTGACCGGGGAGCTGTTTTTT
V gene: TRBV10-2
clone size: few
D gene: NA
J gene: TRBJ2-2

CDR3 protein: CASSLETSGGETQYF
CDR3 DNA: TGCGCCAGCAGCTTGGAGACTAGCGGGGGGGAGACCCAGTACTTC
V gene: TRBV5-1
clone size: few
D gene: TRBD2
J gene: TRBJ2-5

CDR3 protein: CASRAGGNTGELFF
CDR3 DNA: TGTGCCAGCAGGGCGGGGGGAAACACCGGGGAGCTGTTTTTT
V gene: TRBV7-3
clone size: NA
D gene: TRBD2
J gene: TRBJ2-2

CDR3 protein: CSVEDGASLGTQYF
CDR3 DNA: TGCAGCGTTGAAGATGGAGCCTCCCTAGGGACCCAGTACTTC
V gene: TRBV29-1
clone size: NA
D gene: NA
J gene: TRBJ2-5

CDR3 protein: CASSFRRLAQETQYF
CDR3 DNA: TGTGCCAGCAGCTTTCGCCGACTAGCACAAGAGACCCAGTACTTC
V gene: TRBV7-9
clone size: NA
D gene: TRBD2
J gene: TRBJ2-5

CDR3 protein: CASSFDQGFTEAFF
CDR3 DNA: TGTGCCAGCAGTTTCGACCAGGGGTTCACTGAAGCTTTCTTT
V gene: TRBV6-5
clone size: NA
D gene: NA
J gene: TRBJ1-1

CDR3 protein: CASSFNTASTDTQYF
CDR3 DNA: TGCGCCAGCAGCTTCAACACAGCTAGCACAGATACGCAGTATTTT
V gene: TRBV5-1
clone size: once
D gene: NA
J gene: TRBJ2-3

CDR3 protein: CASSSGPYTGELFF
CDR3 DNA: TGTGCCAGCAGCTCCGGGCCTTACACCGGGGAGCTGTTTTTT
V gene: TRBV7-3
clone size: NA
D gene: NA
J gene: TRBJ2-2

CDR3 protein: CASSTAGGLGTEAFF
CDR3 DNA: TGTGCCAGTAGTACCGCAGGGGGTCTGGGTACTGAAGCTTTCTTT
V gene: TRBV19
clone size: NA
D gene: TRBD1
J gene: TRBJ1-1

CDR3 protein: CASSLYSGGGDPRTF
CDR3 DNA: TGTGCCAGCAGTCTATACTCAGGGGGCGGGGACCCTCGCACCTTC
V gene: TRBV28
clone size: NA
D gene: TRBD1
J gene: TRBJ1-2

CDR3 protein: CASSRKTEGFSSYEQYF
CDR3 DNA: TGCGCCAGCAGCCGGAAGACAGAGGGTTTTAGCTCCTACGAGCAGTACTTC
V gene: TRBV4-1
clone size: NA
D gene: NA
J gene: TRBJ2-7

CDR3 protein: CASSRSGTGGANVLTF
CDR3 DNA: TGTGCCAGCTCTCGTTCTGGGACAGGGGGGGCCAACGTCCTGACTTTC
V gene: TRBV18
clone size: once
D gene: TRBD1
J gene: TRBJ2-6

CDR3 protein: CASSQEYRDRAGELFF
CDR3 DNA: TGCGCCAGCAGCCAAGAGTATAGGGACCGTGCCGGGGAGCTGTTTTTT
V gene: TRBV4-1
clone size: once
D gene: NA
J gene: TRBJ2-2

CDR3 protein: CASSLPGTPNTEAFF
CDR3 DNA: TGTGCCAGCAGCTTGCCCGGGACACCAAACACTGAAGCTTTCTTT
V gene: TRBV5-6
clone size: NA
D gene: NA
J gene: TRBJ1-1

CDR3 protein: CASSIVVGPSGANVLTF
CDR3 DNA: TGTGCCAGTAGTATAGTGGTCGGGCCCTCTGGGGCCAACGTCCTGACTTTC
V gene: TRBV19
clone size: once
D gene: NA
J gene: TRBJ2-6

CDR3 protein: CASSPSDSPLEQFF
CDR3 DNA: TGTGCCAGCAGCCCTTCGGACAGCCCCTTGGAGCAGTTCTTC
V gene: TRBV7-2
clone size: NA
D gene: NA
J gene: TRBJ2-1

CDR3 protein: CASSQRIRDTAYEQYF
CDR3 DNA: TGCGCCAGCAGCCAACGGATCAGGGACACCGCCTACGAGCAGTACTTC
V gene: TRBV4-1
clone size: once
D gene: NA
J gene: TRBJ2-7

CDR3 protein: CASSILGTDTQYF
CDR3 DNA: TGTGCCAGTAGTATATTGGGCACAGATACGCAGTATTTT
V gene: TRBV19
clone size: NA
D gene: NA
J gene: TRBJ2-3

CDR3 protein: CASKGDWGENSPLHF
CDR3 DNA: TGTGCCAGCAAGGGGGACTGGGGGGAGAATTCACCCCTCCACTTT
V gene: TRBV6-5
clone size: NA
D gene: NA
J gene: TRBJ1-6

CDR3 protein: CASSPSSDRGGTQYF
CDR3 DNA: TGTGCCAGCTCACCGTCTTCGGACAGGGGAGGGACCCAGTACTTC
V gene: TRBV18
clone size: NA
D gene: TRBD1
J gene: TRBJ2-5

CDR3 protein: CASSFVGTPGAGYTF
CDR3 DNA: TGCGCCAGCAGCTTTGTGGGGACCCCTGGCGCTGGCTACACCTTC
V gene: TRBV5-1
clone size: NA
D gene: NA
J gene: TRBJ1-2

CDR3 protein: CASSPMGLKLFF
CDR3 DNA: TGTGCCAGCAGCCCAATGGGACTAAAACTGTTTTTT
V gene: TRBV7-9
clone size: NA
D gene: NA
J gene: TRBJ1-4